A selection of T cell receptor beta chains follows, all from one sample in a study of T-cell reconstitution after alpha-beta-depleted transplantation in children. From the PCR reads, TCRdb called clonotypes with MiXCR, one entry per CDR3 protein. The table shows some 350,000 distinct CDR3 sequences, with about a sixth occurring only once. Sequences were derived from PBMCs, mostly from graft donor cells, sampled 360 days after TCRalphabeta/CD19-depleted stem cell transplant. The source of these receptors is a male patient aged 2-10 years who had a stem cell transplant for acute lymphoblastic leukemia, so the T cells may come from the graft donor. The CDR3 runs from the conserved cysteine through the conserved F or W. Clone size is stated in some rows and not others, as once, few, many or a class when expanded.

CDR3 protein: CASSFALSQQFF; clone size: many; J gene: TRBJ2-1; V gene: TRBV5-1
CDR3 protein: CASSSFSDQGRTDTQYF; clone size: many; J gene: TRBJ2-3; V gene: TRBV28
CDR3 protein: CASSPETGPNFGYEQYF; clone size: NA; J gene: TRBJ2-7; V gene: TRBV12-3/TRBV12-4
CDR3 protein: CASGFQGKWDGYTF; clone size: NA; J gene: TRBJ1-2; V gene: TRBV5-1
CDR3 protein: CASSLAGAVRYNEQFF; clone size: NA; J gene: TRBJ2-1; V gene: TRBV5-6
CDR3 protein: CASSQVGQGNYGYTF; clone size: few; J gene: TRBJ1-2; V gene: TRBV4-1
CDR3 protein: CASSNRGYNEQFF; clone size: NA; J gene: TRBJ2-1; V gene: TRBV27
CDR3 protein: CASSSGPRLDSPTLYF; clone size: few; J gene: TRBJ2-7; V gene: TRBV5-1
CDR3 protein: CASSLIGDWEQYF; clone size: NA; J gene: TRBJ2-7; V gene: TRBV5-6
CDR3 protein: CASIHRDTNTIYF; clone size: many; J gene: TRBJ1-3; V gene: TRBV28
CDR3 protein: CASSPRGKVPSGTGELFF; clone size: many; J gene: TRBJ2-2; V gene: TRBV7-3
CDR3 protein: CASSQDSQGAGYEQYF; clone size: NA; J gene: TRBJ2-7; V gene: TRBV4-3
CDR3 protein: CSALGQAYEQYF; clone size: many; J gene: TRBJ2-7; V gene: TRBV29-1
CDR3 protein: CASSLQVLGYEQYF; clone size: few; J gene: TRBJ2-7; V gene: TRBV28
CDR3 protein: CASSQHPLGAGGPYEQYF; clone size: NA; J gene: TRBJ2-7; V gene: TRBV4-1
CDR3 protein: CASSLGPLRTGDEQYF; clone size: NA; J gene: TRBJ2-7; V gene: TRBV12-3/TRBV12-4
CDR3 protein: CSARSRAGAQNTEAFF; clone size: many; J gene: TRBJ1-1; V gene: TRBV20-1
CDR3 protein: CAISGGTGGTNNEQFF; clone size: NA; J gene: TRBJ2-1; V gene: TRBV10-3
CDR3 protein: CASSLMGAGDTQYF; clone size: NA; J gene: TRBJ2-3; V gene: TRBV7-6
CDR3 protein: CASSLAGKHEQYF; clone size: many; J gene: TRBJ2-7; V gene: TRBV12-3/TRBV12-4
CDR3 protein: CASSFSPGTSGVPYNEQFF; clone size: NA; J gene: TRBJ2-1; V gene: TRBV11-2
CDR3 protein: CSATSGGDEQYF; clone size: NA; J gene: TRBJ2-7; V gene: TRBV20-1
CDR3 protein: CASSFFPSTGFYEQYF; clone size: many; J gene: TRBJ2-7; V gene: TRBV7-8
CDR3 protein: CASSPGGVFYGYTF; clone size: many; J gene: TRBJ1-2; V gene: TRBV12-3/TRBV12-4
CDR3 protein: CSVDQGLSNEQFF; clone size: NA; J gene: TRBJ2-1; V gene: TRBV29-1
CDR3 protein: CSAQGVTLQETQYF; clone size: few; J gene: TRBJ2-5; V gene: TRBV29-1
CDR3 protein: CASSLGPGELPLDAFF; clone size: few; J gene: TRBJ1-1; V gene: TRBV5-1
CDR3 protein: CASSGHPNTGELFF; clone size: NA; J gene: TRBJ2-2; V gene: TRBV28
CDR3 protein: CASSQGWDPAQSYF; clone size: NA; J gene: TRBJ2-3; V gene: TRBV3-1
CDR3 protein: CASSLPITGGETEAFF; clone size: many; J gene: TRBJ1-1; V gene: TRBV5-1
CDR3 protein: CASSQESGTNTGELFF; clone size: few; J gene: TRBJ2-2; V gene: TRBV4-1
CDR3 protein: CSVEGSRSTDTQYF; clone size: few; J gene: TRBJ2-3; V gene: TRBV29-1
CDR3 protein: CSAPQGPSGANVLTF; clone size: few; J gene: TRBJ2-6; V gene: TRBV20-1
CDR3 protein: CASSLAGYQETQYF; clone size: few; J gene: TRBJ2-5; V gene: TRBV28
CDR3 protein: CASSQSLSSSQYF; clone size: many; J gene: TRBJ2-7; V gene: TRBV3-1